The T cell receptor beta chain described here comes from a study of blood T cell repertoires in COVID-19. Profiled with immunoSEQ multiplex PCR; TCRdb holds only in-frame clones, not every one. The table shows under 200,000 clones, with around 85% occurring only once. The CDR3 consists of 14 residues. Germline assignment: CDR1 LNHDA and CDR2 SQIVND (reference sequence). The germline V and J ends were trimmed by 3 bases and 8 bases, with 14 bases remaining between them. Sequencing input: peripheral blood. The TCR sequence derives from a woman in her fifties or sixties with COVID-19, enrolled during active disease. V is TRBV19 and J is TRBJ2-1, with a weak D call TRBD2 (7 bases). In nucleotides, the CDR3 is TGTGCCAGTAGTATTTGGGGCGGGGGCGATGAGCAGTTCTTC. This encodes CASSIWGGGDEQFF.